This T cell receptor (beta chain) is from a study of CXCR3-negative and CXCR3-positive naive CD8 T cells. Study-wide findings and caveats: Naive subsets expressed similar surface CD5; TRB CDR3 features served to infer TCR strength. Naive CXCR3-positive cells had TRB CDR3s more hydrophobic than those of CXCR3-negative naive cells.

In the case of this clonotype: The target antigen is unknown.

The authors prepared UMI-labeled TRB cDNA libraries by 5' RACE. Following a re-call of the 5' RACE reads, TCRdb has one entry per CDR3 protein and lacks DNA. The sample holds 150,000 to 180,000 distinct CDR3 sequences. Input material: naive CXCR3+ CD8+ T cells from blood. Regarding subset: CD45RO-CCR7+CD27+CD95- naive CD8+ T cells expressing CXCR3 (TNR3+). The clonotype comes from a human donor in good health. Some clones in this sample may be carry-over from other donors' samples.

This CDR3 is CASSFQEAPYEQYF. The V gene is TRBV12-3 or TRBV12-4, the J gene TRBJ2-7. CDR3 length: 14 amino acids.